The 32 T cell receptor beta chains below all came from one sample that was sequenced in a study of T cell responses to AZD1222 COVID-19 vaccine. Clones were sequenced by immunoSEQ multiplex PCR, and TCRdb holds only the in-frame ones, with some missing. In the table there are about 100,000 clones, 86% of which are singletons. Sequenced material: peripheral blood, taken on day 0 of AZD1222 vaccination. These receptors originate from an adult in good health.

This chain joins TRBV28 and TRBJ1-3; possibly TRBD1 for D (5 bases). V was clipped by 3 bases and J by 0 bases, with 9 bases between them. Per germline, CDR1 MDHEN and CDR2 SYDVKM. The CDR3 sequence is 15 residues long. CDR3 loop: CASSFPGISGNTIYF. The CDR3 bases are TGTGCCAGCAGTTTCCCAGGGATCTCTGGAAACACCATATATTTT.

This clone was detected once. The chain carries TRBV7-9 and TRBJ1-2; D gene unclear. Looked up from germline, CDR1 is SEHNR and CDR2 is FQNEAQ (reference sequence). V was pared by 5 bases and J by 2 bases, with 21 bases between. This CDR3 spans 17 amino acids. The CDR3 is CASSPGPEHPNNYGYTF. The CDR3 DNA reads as TGTGCCAGCAGCCCCGGCCCAGAGCACCCAAACAACTATGGCTACACCTTC.

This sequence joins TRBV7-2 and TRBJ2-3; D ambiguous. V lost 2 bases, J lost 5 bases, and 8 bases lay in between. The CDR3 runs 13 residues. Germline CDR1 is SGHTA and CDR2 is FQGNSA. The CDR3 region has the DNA TGTGCCAGCAGCTTAAACCTGGGAGATACGCAGTATTTT. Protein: CASSLNLGDTQYF.

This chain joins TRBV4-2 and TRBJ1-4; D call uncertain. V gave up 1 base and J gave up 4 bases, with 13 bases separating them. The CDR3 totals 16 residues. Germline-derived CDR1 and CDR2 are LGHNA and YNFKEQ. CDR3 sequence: CASSQGLGTNNEKLFF. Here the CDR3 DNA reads TGTGCCAGCAGCCAAGGTCTCGGAACAAATAATGAAAAACTGTTTTTT.

This chain's CDR3 is CASSLPTGSGTEAFF. The CDR3 DNA follows: TGTGCCAGCAGCCTACCCACAGGGTCCGGGACTGAAGCTTTCTTT. The chain combines TRBV6-2 or TRBV6-3 with TRBJ1-1; tentatively, D is TRBD1 (6 bases). In germline, CDR1 is MNHEY, CDR2 SVGEGT. The CDR3 sequence is 15 residues long. V was shortened by 6 bases and J by 5 bases, with 19 bases between the two germline ends.

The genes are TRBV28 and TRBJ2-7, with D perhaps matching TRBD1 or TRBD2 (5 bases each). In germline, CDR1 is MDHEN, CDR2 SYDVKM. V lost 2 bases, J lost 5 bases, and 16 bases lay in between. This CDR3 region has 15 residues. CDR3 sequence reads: CASSLIRGLLDEQYF. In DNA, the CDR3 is TGTGCCAGCAGTTTAATTCGGGGCCTTTTGGACGAGCAGTACTTC.

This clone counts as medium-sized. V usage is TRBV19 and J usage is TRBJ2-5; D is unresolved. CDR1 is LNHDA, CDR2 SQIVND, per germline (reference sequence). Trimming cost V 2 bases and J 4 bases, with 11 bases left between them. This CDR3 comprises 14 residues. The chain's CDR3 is CASSISSGTETQYF. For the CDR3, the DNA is TGTGCCAGTAGTATATCATCCGGAACAGAGACCCAGTACTTC.

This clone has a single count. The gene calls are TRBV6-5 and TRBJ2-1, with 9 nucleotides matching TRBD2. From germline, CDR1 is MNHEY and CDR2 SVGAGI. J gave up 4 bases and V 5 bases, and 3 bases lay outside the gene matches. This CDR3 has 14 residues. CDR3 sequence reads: CASSRAGGYNEQFF. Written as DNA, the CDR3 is TGTGCCAGCAGTCGGGCGGGAGGGTACAATGAGCAGTTCTTC.

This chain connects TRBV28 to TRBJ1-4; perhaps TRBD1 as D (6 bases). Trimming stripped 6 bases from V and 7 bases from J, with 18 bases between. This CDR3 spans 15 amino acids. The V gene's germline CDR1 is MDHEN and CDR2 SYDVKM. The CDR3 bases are TGTGCCAGCAGACCGCTCGGGGGGCTGCTTGAAAAACTGTTTTTT. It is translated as CASRPLGGLLEKLFF.

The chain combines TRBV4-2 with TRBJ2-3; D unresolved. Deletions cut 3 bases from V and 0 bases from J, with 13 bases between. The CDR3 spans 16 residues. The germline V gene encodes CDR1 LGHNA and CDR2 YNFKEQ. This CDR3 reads CASSHSQESSTDTQYF. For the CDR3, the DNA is TGTGCCAGCAGCCACTCCCAAGAATCTAGCACAGATACGCAGTATTTT.

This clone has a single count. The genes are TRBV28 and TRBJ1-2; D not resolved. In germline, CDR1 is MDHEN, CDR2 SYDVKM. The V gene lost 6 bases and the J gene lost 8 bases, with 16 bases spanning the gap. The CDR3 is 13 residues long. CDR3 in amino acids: CASRSESASGYTF. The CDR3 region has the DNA TGTGCCAGCAGATCGGAGTCAGCATCCGGCTACACCTTC.

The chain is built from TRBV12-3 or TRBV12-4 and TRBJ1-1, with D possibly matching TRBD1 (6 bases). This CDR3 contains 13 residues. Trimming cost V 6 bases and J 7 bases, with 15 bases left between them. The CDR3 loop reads CASSLTRDNEAFF. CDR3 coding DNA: TGTGCCAGCAGCCTAACCCGGGACAATGAAGCTTTCTTT.

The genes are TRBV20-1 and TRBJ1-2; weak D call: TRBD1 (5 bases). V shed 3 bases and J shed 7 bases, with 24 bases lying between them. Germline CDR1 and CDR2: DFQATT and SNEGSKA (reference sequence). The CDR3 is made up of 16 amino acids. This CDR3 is CSASREAGGRFGGYTF. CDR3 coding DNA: TGCAGTGCTAGTAGGGAGGCGGGGGGAAGGTTCGGTGGCTACACCTTC.

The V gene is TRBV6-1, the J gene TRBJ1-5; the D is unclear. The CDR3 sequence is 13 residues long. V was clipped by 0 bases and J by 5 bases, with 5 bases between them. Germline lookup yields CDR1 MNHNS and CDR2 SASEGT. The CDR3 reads CASSEARDQPQHF. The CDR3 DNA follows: TGTGCCAGCAGTGAAGCGCGAGATCAGCCCCAGCATTTT.

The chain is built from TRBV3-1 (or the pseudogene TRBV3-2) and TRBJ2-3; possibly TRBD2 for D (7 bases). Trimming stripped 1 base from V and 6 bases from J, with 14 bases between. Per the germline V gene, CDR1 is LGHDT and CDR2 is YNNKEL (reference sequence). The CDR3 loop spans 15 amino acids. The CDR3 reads CASSQVGGGADTQYF. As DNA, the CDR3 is TGTGCCAGCAGCCAAGTGGGAGGGGGAGCTGATACGCAGTATTTT.

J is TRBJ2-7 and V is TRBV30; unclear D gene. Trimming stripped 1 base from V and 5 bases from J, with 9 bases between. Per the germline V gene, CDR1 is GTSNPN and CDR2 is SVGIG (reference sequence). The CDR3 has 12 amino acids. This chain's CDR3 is CAWSGSWDEQYF. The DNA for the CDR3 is TGTGCCTGGAGTGGGAGTTGGGACGAGCAGTACTTC.

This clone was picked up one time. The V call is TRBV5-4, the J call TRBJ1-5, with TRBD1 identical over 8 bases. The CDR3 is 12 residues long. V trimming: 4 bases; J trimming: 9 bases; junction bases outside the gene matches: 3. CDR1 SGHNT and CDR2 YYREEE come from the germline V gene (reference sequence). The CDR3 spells CASSTDRGPQHF. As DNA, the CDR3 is TGTGCCAGCAGCACCGACAGGGGGCCCCAGCATTTT. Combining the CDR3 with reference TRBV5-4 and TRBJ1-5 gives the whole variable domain ETGVTQSPTHLIKTRGQQVTLRCSSQSGHNTVSWYQQALGQGPQFIFQYYREEENGRGNFPPRFSGLQFPNYSSELNVNALELDDSALYLCASSTDRGPQHFGDGTRLSIL.

The CDR3 reads CASSLRADNEKLFF. DNA for the CDR3: TGTGCCAGCAGCTTGAGGGCGGATAATGAAAAACTGTTTTTT. The chain is built from TRBV7-9 and TRBJ1-4; D remains unclear. The CDR3 runs 14 residues. The germline gives CDR1 SEHNR, CDR2 FQNEAQ (reference sequence). Trimming shortened V by 3 bases and J by 4 bases, and 9 bases separated the two germline ends. Together with reference TRBV7-9 and TRBJ1-4, the CDR3 gives the full variable domain: DTGVSQNPRHKITKRGQNVTFRCDPISEHNRLYWYRQTLGQGPEFLTYFQNEAQLEKSRLLSDRFSAERPKGSFSTLEIQRTEQGDSAMYLCASSLRADNEKLFFGSGTQLSVL.

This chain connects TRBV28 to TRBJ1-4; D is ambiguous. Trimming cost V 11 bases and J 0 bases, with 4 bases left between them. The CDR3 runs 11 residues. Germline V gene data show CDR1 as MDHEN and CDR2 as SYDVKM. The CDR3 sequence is CAGATNEKLFF. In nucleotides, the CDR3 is TGTGCCGGAGCAACTAATGAAAAACTGTTTTTT.

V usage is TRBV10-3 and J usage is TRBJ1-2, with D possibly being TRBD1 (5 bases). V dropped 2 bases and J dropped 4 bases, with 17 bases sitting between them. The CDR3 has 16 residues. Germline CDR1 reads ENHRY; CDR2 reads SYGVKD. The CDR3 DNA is TGTGCCATCAGTGAGAATCTGGCAGGGCCTTTCTATGGCTACACCTTC. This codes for CAISENLAGPFYGYTF.

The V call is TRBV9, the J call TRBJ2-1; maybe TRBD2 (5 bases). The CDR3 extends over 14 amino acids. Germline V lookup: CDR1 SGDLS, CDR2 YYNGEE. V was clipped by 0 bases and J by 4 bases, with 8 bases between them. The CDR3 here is CASSVAGSYNEQFF. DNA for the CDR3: TGTGCCAGCAGCGTAGCGGGGTCTTACAATGAGCAGTTCTTC.

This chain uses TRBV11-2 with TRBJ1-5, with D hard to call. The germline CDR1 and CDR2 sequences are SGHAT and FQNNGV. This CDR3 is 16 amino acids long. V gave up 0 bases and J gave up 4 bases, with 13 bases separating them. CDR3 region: CASSLDRGSRNQPQHF. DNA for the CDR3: TGTGCCAGCAGCTTAGATCGAGGCAGTCGTAATCAGCCCCAGCATTTT.

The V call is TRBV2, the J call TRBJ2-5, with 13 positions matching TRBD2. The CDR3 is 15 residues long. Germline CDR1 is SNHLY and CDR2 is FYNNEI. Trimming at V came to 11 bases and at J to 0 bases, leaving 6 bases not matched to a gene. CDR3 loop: CAGQGLAGNQETQYF. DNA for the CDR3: TGTGCCGGACAGGGACTAGCGGGGAACCAAGAGACCCAGTACTTC. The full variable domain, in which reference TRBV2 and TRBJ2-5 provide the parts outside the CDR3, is EPEVTQTPSHQVTQMGQEVILRCVPISNHLYFYWYRQILGQKVEFLVSFYNNEISEKSEIFDDQFSVERPDGSNFTLKIRSTKLEDSAMYFCAGQGLAGNQETQYFGPGTRLLVL.

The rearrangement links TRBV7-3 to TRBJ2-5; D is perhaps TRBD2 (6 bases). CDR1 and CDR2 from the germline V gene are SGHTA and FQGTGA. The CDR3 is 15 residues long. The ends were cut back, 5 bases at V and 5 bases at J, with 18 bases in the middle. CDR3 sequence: CASSRGGGAGETQYF. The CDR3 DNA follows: TGTGCCAGCAGCCGAGGTGGAGGGGCCGGGGAGACCCAGTACTTC. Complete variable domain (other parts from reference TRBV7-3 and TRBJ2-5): GAGVSQTPSNKVTEKGKYVELRCDPISGHTALYWYRQSLGQGPEFLIYFQGTGAADDSGLPNDRFFAVRPEGSVSTLKIQRTERGDSAVYLCASSRGGGAGETQYFGPGTRLLVL.

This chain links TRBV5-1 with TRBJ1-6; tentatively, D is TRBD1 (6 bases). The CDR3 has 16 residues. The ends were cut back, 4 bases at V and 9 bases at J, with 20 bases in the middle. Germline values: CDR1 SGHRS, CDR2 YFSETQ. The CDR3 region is CASSLGGAHSSSPLHF. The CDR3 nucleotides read TGCGCCAGCAGCCTCGGGGGGGCCCATTCCTCTTCACCCCTCCACTTT.

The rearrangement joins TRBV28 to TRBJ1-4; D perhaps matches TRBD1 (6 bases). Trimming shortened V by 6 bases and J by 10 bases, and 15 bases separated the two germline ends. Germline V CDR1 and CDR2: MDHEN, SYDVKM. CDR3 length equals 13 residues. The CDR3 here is CASRTRDILKLFF. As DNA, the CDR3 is TGTGCCAGCAGAACCCGGGACATCCTAAAACTGTTTTTT. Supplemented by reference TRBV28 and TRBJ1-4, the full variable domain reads DVKVTQSSRYLVKRTGEKVFLECVQDMDHENMFWYRQDPGLGLRLIYFSYDVKMKEKGDIPEGYSVSREKKERFSLILESASTNQTSMYLCASRTRDILKLFFGSGTQLSVL.

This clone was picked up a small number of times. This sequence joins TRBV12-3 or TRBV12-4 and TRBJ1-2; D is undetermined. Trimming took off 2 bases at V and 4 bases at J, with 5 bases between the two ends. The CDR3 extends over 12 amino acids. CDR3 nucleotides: TGTGCCAGCAGTTTAAGAGGCTATGGCTACACCTTC. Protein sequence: CASSLRGYGYTF.

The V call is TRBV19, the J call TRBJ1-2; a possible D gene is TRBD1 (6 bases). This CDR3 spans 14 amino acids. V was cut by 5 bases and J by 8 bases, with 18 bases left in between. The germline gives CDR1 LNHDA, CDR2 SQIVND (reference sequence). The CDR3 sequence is CASSRGQKPVGYTF. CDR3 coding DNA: TGTGCCAGTAGTCGAGGACAGAAACCTGTAGGCTACACCTTC.

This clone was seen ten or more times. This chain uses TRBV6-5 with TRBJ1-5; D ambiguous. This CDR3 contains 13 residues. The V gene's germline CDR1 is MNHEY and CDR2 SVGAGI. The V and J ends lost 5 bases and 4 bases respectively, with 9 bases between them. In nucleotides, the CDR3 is TGTGCCAGCAGTCCTACGGGGAATCAGCCCCAGCATTTT. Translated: CASSPTGNQPQHF.

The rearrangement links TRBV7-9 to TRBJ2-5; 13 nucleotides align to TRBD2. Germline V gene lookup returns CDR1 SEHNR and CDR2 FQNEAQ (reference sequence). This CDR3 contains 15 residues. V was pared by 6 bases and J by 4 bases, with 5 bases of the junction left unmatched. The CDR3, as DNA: TGTGCCAGCAGGGAATGGACTAGCGGGGGAGAGACCCAGTACTTC. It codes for CASREWTSGGETQYF. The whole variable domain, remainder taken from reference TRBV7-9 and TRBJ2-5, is DTGVSQNPRHKITKRGQNVTFRCDPISEHNRLYWYRQTLGQGPEFLTYFQNEAQLEKSRLLSDRFSAERPKGSFSTLEIQRTEQGDSAMYLCASREWTSGGETQYFGPGTRLLVL.

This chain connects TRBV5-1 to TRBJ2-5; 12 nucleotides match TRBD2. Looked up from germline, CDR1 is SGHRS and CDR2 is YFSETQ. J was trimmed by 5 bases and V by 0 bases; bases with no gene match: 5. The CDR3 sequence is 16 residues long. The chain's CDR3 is CASSLDLAGGPETQYF. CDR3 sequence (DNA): TGCGCCAGCAGCTTGGATCTAGCGGGAGGGCCGGAGACCCAGTACTTC. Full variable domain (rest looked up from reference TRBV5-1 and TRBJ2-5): KAGVTQTPRYLIKTRGQQVTLSCSPISGHRSVSWYQQTPGQGLQFLFEYFSETQRNKGNFPGRFSGRQFSNSRSEMNVSTLELGDSALYLCASSLDLAGGPETQYFGPGTRLLVL.

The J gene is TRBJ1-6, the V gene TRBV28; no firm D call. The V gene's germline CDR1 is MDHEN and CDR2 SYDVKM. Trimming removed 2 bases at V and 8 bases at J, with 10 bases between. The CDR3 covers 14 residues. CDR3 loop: CASSLLGFDSPLHF. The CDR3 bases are TGTGCCAGCAGTTTACTAGGATTTGATTCACCCCTCCACTTT.